This entry lists 24 T cell receptor beta chains sequenced from one sample in a study of blood T cell repertoires in COVID-19. Repertoires were generated with immunoSEQ multiplex PCR, while TCRdb's copy carries only in-frame clones and drops some. The table lists approximately 120,000 clones, 81% of them singletons. Source material: peripheral blood. The receptors were sampled from a man aged 30 to 39 with COVID-19, enrolled during active disease.

This clone was seen only once. V usage is TRBV28 and J usage is TRBJ1-5, with 8 bases identical to TRBD1. V lost 3 bases, J lost 5 bases, and 9 bases stayed unmatched. CDR1 is MDHEN and CDR2 is SYDVKM in the germline V gene. This CDR3 contains 16 residues. Written as DNA, the CDR3 is TGTGCCAGCAGTTTTATTTGGTACAGGGGGGATCAGCCCCAGCATTTT. Translated: CASSFIWYRGDQPQHF.

The chain combines TRBV6-5 with TRBJ2-7; TRBD1 matches 8 bases. V shed 2 bases, J shed 6 bases, and the junction held 9 bases outside the gene matches. The CDR3 consists of 15 residues. Germline V gives CDR1 MNHEY, CDR2 SVGAGI. As DNA, the CDR3 is TGTGCCAGCAGTTACATCGGGACAGGCAACGGCGAGCAGTACTTC. Its protein product is CASSYIGTGNGEQYF.

The V call is TRBV7-8, the J call TRBJ1-2, with D uncertain. This CDR3 is built from 13 residues. Germline V gene sequence: CDR1 SGHVS, CDR2 FQNEAQ. Deletions cut 3 bases from V and 5 bases from J, with 10 bases between. In DNA, the CDR3 is TGTGCCAGCAGCTTCCTGCGCGGATATGGCTACACCTTC. Its translation: CASSFLRGYGYTF. The complete variable domain, with remaining parts taken from reference TRBV7-8 and TRBJ1-2, reads GAGVSQSPRYKVAKRGQDVALRCDPISGHVSLFWYQQALGQGPEFLTYFQNEAQLDKSGLPSDRFFAERPEGSVSTLKIQRTQQEDSAVYLCASSFLRGYGYTFGSGTRLTVV.

This clone was detected once. The same CDR3 arises from other DNA sequences in this sample as well. The chain employs TRBV5-1 and TRBJ1-3; maybe TRBD1 (6 bases). V shed 0 bases and J shed 1 base, with 8 bases lying between them. The V gene's germline CDR1 is SGHRS and CDR2 YFSETQ. The CDR3 is made up of 15 amino acids. The CDR3 protein is CASSLEGGSGNTIYF. CDR3 nucleotides: TGCGCCAGCAGCTTGGAAGGGGGTTCTGGAAACACCATATATTTT.

The chain employs TRBV6-7 and TRBJ1-1, with a weak D call TRBD1 (5 bases). TRBV6-7 is an ORF; its function is uncertain. V lost 2 bases and J 4 bases, leaving 17 bases between the germline ends. The CDR3 is made up of 16 amino acids. CDR3 sequence reads: CASSYQAGKGATEAFF. In DNA form, the CDR3 reads TGTGCCAGCAGTTACCAGGCAGGGAAAGGTGCCACTGAAGCTTTCTTT.

The chain links TRBV16 to TRBJ2-1, with TRBD2 identical over 10 bases. The CDR3 has 15 residues. Looked up from germline, CDR1 is KGHSY and CDR2 is FQNENV. Trimming removed 4 bases from V and 9 bases from J; junction bases left unmatched: 9. In DNA form, the CDR3 reads TGTGCCAGCAGCCCTACTAGCGGGATAAGCGTTGAGCAGTTCTTC. This sequence encodes CASSPTSGISVEQFF.

J is TRBJ2-7 and V is TRBV7-9; 7 nucleotides line up with TRBD1. The junction had 12 bases not matched to a gene; V was cut back by 5 bases and J by 5 bases. Germline loops: CDR1 SEHNR, CDR2 FQNEAQ (reference sequence). The CDR3 is 15 amino acids. For the CDR3, the DNA is TGTGCCAGCAGCCCCCCCACAGGGGAATGGAACGAGCAGTACTTC. Translating gives CASSPPTGEWNEQYF.

This chain joins TRBV19 and TRBJ1-4; weak D call: TRBD1 (5 bases). Germline CDR1 LNHDA, CDR2 SQIVND (reference sequence). The V and J ends lost 10 bases and 5 bases respectively, with 20 bases between them. The CDR3 extends over 15 amino acids. CDR3 DNA sequence: TGTGCCACCTCCTCATACGACAGCAGGAATGAAAAACTGTTTTTT. Residues: CATSSYDSRNEKLFF.

The chain links TRBV7-2 to TRBJ2-3; D gene ambiguous. This CDR3 is built from 14 residues. Germline values: CDR1 SGHTA, CDR2 FQGNSA. V lost 1 base, J lost 4 bases, and 9 bases lay in between. The CDR3 bases are TGTGCCAGCAGCTTAGAAGCTATAGCAGATACGCAGTATTTT. Translating gives CASSLEAIADTQYF.

The chain combines TRBV27 with TRBJ2-7; TRBD1 matches 7 bases. CDR1 is MNHEY, CDR2 SMNVEV, per germline (reference sequence). V was pared by 0 bases and J by 3 bases, with 14 bases of the junction left unmatched. The CDR3 runs to 18 residues. Here the CDR3 DNA reads TGTGCCAGCAGTTTATCGAGGACAGGAGGCGTTAGTGTCTACGAGCAGTACTTC. Its translation is CASSLSRTGGVSVYEQYF.

This chain uses TRBV27 with TRBJ1-5; D possibly corresponds to TRBD1 (6 bases). Trimming shortened V by 6 bases and J by 5 bases, and 11 bases separated the two germline ends. Germline CDR1 reads MNHEY; CDR2 reads SMNVEV (reference sequence). The CDR3 contains 13 residues. Here the CDR3 reads CASSLHRDQPQHF. As DNA, the CDR3 is TGTGCCAGCAGCCTACACAGGGATCAGCCCCAGCATTTT.

The V gene is TRBV12-3 or TRBV12-4, the J gene TRBJ2-7; 7 bases map to TRBD1. CDR3 length equals 11 residues. The ends lost 4 bases at V and 9 bases at J; junction bases unmatched: 3. For the CDR3, the DNA is TGTGCCAGCAGTTACGGACAGGTGCAGTACTTC. As protein: CASSYGQVQYF.

This chain joins TRBV24-1 and TRBJ2-7; weak D call: TRBD2 (6 bases). The CDR3 totals 16 residues. Germline values: CDR1 KGHDR, CDR2 SFDVKD. Trimming shortened V by 4 bases and J by 3 bases, and 18 bases separated the two germline ends. CDR3 sequence (DNA): TGTGCCACCAGTGACCTACTAAGCGGGCTAAACTACGAGCAGTACTTC. Translated, it gives CATSDLLSGLNYEQYF.

This chain joins TRBV3-1 (or the pseudogene TRBV3-2) and TRBJ2-1, with D tentatively TRBD1 (6 bases). The germline V gene has CDR1 LGHDT and CDR2 YNNKEL (reference sequence). This CDR3 region has 15 residues. V lost 5 bases, J lost 6 bases, and 17 bases lay in between. The CDR3 DNA follows: TGTGCCAGCAGCGGGGCAGGGGTGCTCTTCAATGAGCAGTTCTTC. It codes for CASSGAGVLFNEQFF.

The chain uses TRBV30 and TRBJ1-5; possible D gene TRBD1, 6 bases. Germline assignment: CDR1 GTSNPN and CDR2 SVGIG (reference sequence). Trimming stripped 0 bases from V and 7 bases from J, with 13 bases between. The CDR3 totals 14 residues. CDR3 in DNA: TGTGCCTGGAGTGTGGACAGCCTAGACCAGCCCCAGCATTTT. This encodes CAWSVDSLDQPQHF.

V gene TRBV11-3 combines with J gene TRBJ1-6, with 9 bases aligning to TRBD1. The CDR3 length is 15 residues. Germline CDR1 SGHNT, CDR2 YENEEA. V dropped 3 bases and J dropped 9; count of bases not matched to a gene: 6. This CDR3 reads CASSFGQGRSSPLHF. CDR3 coding DNA: TGTGCCAGCAGCTTTGGACAGGGGAGAAGTTCACCCCTCCACTTT.

V is TRBV6-5 and J is TRBJ1-2; 12 nucleotides match TRBD1. In germline, CDR1 is MNHEY, CDR2 SVGAGI. The CDR3 spans 14 residues. J was trimmed by 7 bases and V by 6 bases; bases with no gene match: 6. The CDR3 DNA follows: TGTGCCAGCAGCCCGGGACAGGGGGCCGGTGGCTACACCTTC. It codes for CASSPGQGAGGYTF.

The chain carries TRBV9 and TRBJ1-2; 8 bases align to TRBD1. In germline, CDR1 is SGDLS, CDR2 YYNGEE. This CDR3 has 15 residues. The J segment lost 0 bases and the V segment lost 3 bases, leaving 4 bases of the junction unmatched. The CDR3 protein is CASSARQGTNYGYTF. In nucleotides, the CDR3 is TGTGCCAGCAGCGCTAGACAGGGGACTAACTATGGCTACACCTTC.

This sequence joins TRBV10-2 and TRBJ1-2; 7 bases map to TRBD1. The CDR3 has 17 amino acids. V gave up 5 bases and J gave up 4 bases; unmatched junction bases: 16. CDR1 is WSHSY, CDR2 SAAADI, per germline. In DNA form, the CDR3 reads TGCGCCAGCAGTCTGAGCTACGACAGGGTGAGGGGCTATGGCTACACCTTC. Protein sequence: CASSLSYDRVRGYGYTF.

The chain combines TRBV28 with TRBJ1-1; no clear D. Per germline, CDR1 MDHEN and CDR2 SYDVKM. The V gene lost 3 bases and the J gene lost 3 bases, with 11 bases spanning the gap. The CDR3 covers 14 residues. DNA of the CDR3: TGTGCCAGCAGTTTTGGATACGGGGACACTGAAGCTTTCTTT. This encodes CASSFGYGDTEAFF.

The genes are TRBV7-2 and TRBJ1-2; the D gene is possibly TRBD1 (6 bases). This CDR3 has 14 residues. V lost 1 base, J lost 7 bases, and 13 bases lay in between. Looked up from germline, CDR1 is SGHTA and CDR2 is FQGNSA. CDR3: CASSLVQGHRGYTF. The CDR3 DNA reads as TGTGCCAGCAGCTTAGTTCAGGGGCATCGTGGCTACACCTTC.

V is TRBV28 and J is TRBJ2-3, with 7 bases aligning to TRBD1. CDR1 is MDHEN and CDR2 is SYDVKM in the germline V gene. Trimming at V came to 5 bases and at J to 3 bases, leaving 8 bases not matched to a gene. This CDR3 has 15 residues. The CDR3 DNA reads as TGTGCCAGCAGTCAAACAGGGGTGGGGACAGATACGCAGTATTTT. Translated: CASSQTGVGTDTQYF.

Points on this clone: Relative to the germline gene, one junction end is altered; a read error may explain this. V is TRBV10-2 and J is TRBJ2-7; no firm D call. The CDR3 spans 11 residues. CDR1 is WSHSY and CDR2 is SAAADI in the germline V gene. CDR3 sequence (DNA): TGCGCCAGCGGTGAGCTCTACGAGCAGTACTTC. Its protein product is CASGELYEQYF.

This clone came up a few times. The chain uses TRBV11-2 and TRBJ2-1; a weak D match, TRBD2 (7 bases). In germline, CDR1 is SGHAT, CDR2 FQNNGV. CDR3 length: 16 residues. Trimming pared 3 bases from V and 8 bases from J, leaving 20 bases between. CDR3 region: CASSFLRGASGHEQFF. The CDR3 bases are TGTGCCAGCAGCTTTCTCCGGGGGGCGTCAGGCCATGAGCAGTTCTTC.